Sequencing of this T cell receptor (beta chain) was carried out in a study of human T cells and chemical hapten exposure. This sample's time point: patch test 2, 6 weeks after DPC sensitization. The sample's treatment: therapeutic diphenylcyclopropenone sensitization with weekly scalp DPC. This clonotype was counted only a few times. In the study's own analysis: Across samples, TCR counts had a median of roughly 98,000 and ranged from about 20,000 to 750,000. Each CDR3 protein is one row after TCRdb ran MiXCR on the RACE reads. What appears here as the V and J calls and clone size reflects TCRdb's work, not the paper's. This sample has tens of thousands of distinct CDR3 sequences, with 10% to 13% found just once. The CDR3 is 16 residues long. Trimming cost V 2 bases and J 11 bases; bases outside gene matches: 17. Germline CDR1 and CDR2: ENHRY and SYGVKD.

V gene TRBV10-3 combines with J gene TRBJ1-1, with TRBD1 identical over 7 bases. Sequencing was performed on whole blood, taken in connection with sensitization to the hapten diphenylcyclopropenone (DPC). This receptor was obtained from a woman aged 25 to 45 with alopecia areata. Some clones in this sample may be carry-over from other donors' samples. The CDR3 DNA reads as TGTGCCATCAGTGAGCGGGGGGACAGAGCCACTGGTGGGGCTTTCTTT. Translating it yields CAISERGDRATGGAFF.